Listed below are T cell receptor beta chains from one sample, sequenced in a study of metastatic and nonmetastatic thyroid tumors. Through MiXCR, TCRdb re-clonotyped the PCR reads. The table includes around 34,000 clones, around a fifth detected once. Specimen: blood. The receptors stem from a female donor with papillary thyroid cancer or a benign thyroid nodule (not recorded which). Some clones in this sample may be carry-over from other donors' samples. Each CDR3 is given with its conserved first and last residue. A D gene is named only where the DNA matches it firmly. Clone size is not always given. Where it is, it says once, few, many or a class for expanded clones.

D gene,J gene,V gene,clone size,CDR3 protein,CDR3 DNA
TRBD1,TRBJ2-3,TRBV6-1,many,CASSEATGGADTQCF,TGTGCCAGCAGTGAAGCAACAGGGGGCGCAGATACGCAGTGTTTT
NA,TRBJ2-2,TRBV12-5,NA,CASGLTLQGPNTGELFF,TGTGCGAGTGGTTTGACTTTACAGGGACCGAACACGGGGGAGCTGTTTTTT
TRBD1,TRBJ2-2,TRBV12-3/TRBV12-4,many,CASRSGGNTGELFF,TGTGCCAGCAGATCAGGGGGCAACACCGGGGAGCTGTTTTTT
NA,TRBJ1-2,TRBV6-4,NA,CASSDLEGRGEGYTF,TGTGCCAGCAGTGACTTGGAGGGGCGGGGGGAAGGCTACACCTTC
NA,TRBJ1-4,TRBV20-1,NA,CSARQVVNEKLFF,TGCAGTGCTAGACAGGTTGTTAATGAAAAACTGTTTTTT
TRBD1,TRBJ1-5,TRBV4-1,medium-sized,CASSQRAPDRVSNQPQHF,TGCGCCAGCAGCCAACGGGCCCCGGACAGGGTTAGCAATCAGCCCCAGCATTTT
TRBD2,TRBJ2-1,TRBV28,NA,CASSTLAGESEQFF,TGTGCCAGCAGTACCCTAGCGGGAGAAAGTGAGCAGTTCTTC
TRBD2,TRBJ2-3,TRBV10-1,few,CAAASTREESDTQYF,TGCGCCGCGGCGTCTACGCGGGAGGAGTCAGATACGCAGTATTTT
NA,TRBJ2-3,TRBV6-1,NA,CASRNDQGYSTDTQYF,TGTGCCAGCAGGAACGATCAGGGCTATAGCACAGATACGCAGTATTTT
TRBD2,TRBJ2-3,TRBV6-1,medium-sized,CASSKGLAGVSTDTQYF,TGTGCCAGCAGTAAAGGACTAGCGGGGGTTAGCACAGATACGCAGTATTTT
NA,TRBJ1-1,TRBV20-1,NA,CSASQGNTEAFF,TGCAGTGCTAGTCAGGGGAACACTGAAGCTTTCTTT
TRBD1,TRBJ1-5,TRBV18,many,CASSPPGQGGQPQHF,TGTGCCAGCTCACCACCGGGTCAGGGGGGTCAGCCCCAGCATTTT
NA,TRBJ1-5,TRBV2,many,CASSGGSYNQPQHF,TGTGCCAGCAGTGGGGGCAGTTACAATCAGCCCCAGCATTTT
NA,TRBJ2-2,TRBV7-2,NA,CASSLRGTGELFF,TGTGCCAGCAGCTTGAGAGGAACCGGGGAGCTGTTTTTT
NA,TRBJ2-7,TRBV28,few,CASSLWTGSYEQYF,TGTGCCAGCAGTTTATGGACTGGGTCCTACGAGCAGTACTTC
NA,TRBJ2-7,TRBV6-2/TRBV6-3,few,CASSYGGTGAYEQYF,TGTGCCAGCAGTTACGGCGGGACGGGAGCCTACGAGCAGTACTTC
NA,TRBJ2-5,TRBV20-1,many,CSARDRYQETQYF,TGCAGTGCTAGAGACAGGTACCAAGAGACCCAGTACTTC
TRBD1,TRBJ2-1,TRBV6-1,NA,CASSEASGTGGDEQFF,TGTGCCAGCAGTGAAGCGTCTGGGACAGGGGGCGATGAGCAGTTCTTC
TRBD1,TRBJ2-1,TRBV20-1,medium-sized,CSASPGQVDYNEQFF,TGCAGTGCTAGCCCAGGACAGGTGGACTACAATGAGCAGTTCTTC
TRBD2,TRBJ2-7,TRBV7-9,many,CASSQTSAHEQYF,TGTGCCAGCAGCCAGACTAGCGCCCACGAGCAGTACTTC
TRBD1,TRBJ2-1,TRBV5-1,NA,CASSRTGGAYNEQFF,TGCGCCAGCAGCAGGACAGGGGGCGCATACAATGAGCAGTTCTTC
NA,TRBJ1-5,TRBV4-1,medium-sized,CASRIYREGNQPQHF,TGCGCCAGCAGAATCTACAGGGAAGGCAATCAGCCCCAGCATTTT
NA,TRBJ1-2,TRBV29-1,many,CSVLHGGNGYTF,TGCAGCGTTCTACACGGGGGTAATGGCTACACCTTC
NA,TRBJ1-1,TRBV6-5,few,CASSYQKMNTEAFF,TGTGCCAGCAGTTACCAAAAGATGAACACTGAAGCTTTCTTT
TRBD2,TRBJ2-7,TRBV7-2,many,CASSSTSGSYEQYF,TGTGCCAGCAGCTCGACTAGCGGGAGTTACGAGCAGTACTTC
TRBD1,TRBJ1-2,TRBV20-1,many,CSASVGTGRNYGYTF,TGCAGTGCTAGCGTGGGGACAGGTCGAAACTATGGCTACACCTTC
NA,TRBJ2-7,TRBV20-1,NA,CSAGAPGDPYEQYF,TGCAGTGCTGGGGCGCCGGGAGACCCCTACGAGCAGTACTTC
NA,TRBJ1-1,TRBV6-2/TRBV6-3,many,CASRLTEGGTEAFF,TGTGCCAGCAGATTAACTGAAGGGGGCACTGAAGCTTTCTTT
NA,TRBJ1-1,TRBV6-2/TRBV6-3,many,CASSPQGGWSEAFF,TGTGCCAGCAGTCCACAGGGCGGTTGGTCTGAAGCTTTCTTT
NA,TRBJ1-6,TRBV12-3/TRBV12-4,few,CASSLGQKDSPLHF,TGTGCCAGCAGTTTAGGTCAGAAGGATTCACCCCTCCACTTT
NA,TRBJ1-1,TRBV6-1,NA,CASSPREMAEAFF,TGTGCCAGCAGCCCCAGGGAGATGGCTGAAGCTTTCTTT
NA,TRBJ2-7,TRBV7-8,NA,CASSQGPRGHEQYF,TGTGCCAGCAGCCAGGGGCCGAGGGGACACGAGCAGTACTTC
NA,TRBJ2-7,TRBV6-2/TRBV6-3,many,CASSYYRVTGSEQYF,TGTGCCAGCAGTTACTACAGGGTCACTGGGAGCGAGCAGTACTTC
TRBD1,TRBJ1-1,TRBV20-1,NA,CSARGGERQGTNTEAFF,TGCAGTGCTAGGGGAGGGGAAAGACAGGGGACGAACACTGAAGCTTTCTTT
NA,TRBJ2-1,TRBV6-2/TRBV6-3,NA,CASSYPQGWTHYNEQFF,TGTGCCAGCAGTTACCCCCAGGGTTGGACCCACTACAATGAGCAGTTCTTC
NA,TRBJ2-7,TRBV30,NA,CAFSTGTYEQYF,TGTGCCTTTTCGACTGGCACCTACGAGCAGTACTTC
NA,TRBJ2-1,TRBV5-6,many,CASSLTSGGIGYKDEQFF,TGTGCCAGCAGCTTAACCTCAGGCGGGATTGGGTACAAGGATGAGCAGTTCTTC
NA,TRBJ2-7,TRBV6-1,few,CASSGSITGEQYF,TGTGCCAGCAGCGGAAGTATAACTGGGGAGCAGTACTTC
NA,TRBJ1-1,TRBV9,NA,CASSVAGWGTEAFF,TGTGCCAGCAGCGTAGCAGGGTGGGGCACTGAAGCTTTCTTT
TRBD1,TRBJ1-2,TRBV7-9,many,CASSKGGTGNLYGYTF,TGTGCCAGCAGTAAAGGTGGGACAGGGAATCTCTATGGCTACACCTTC
TRBD1,TRBJ2-2,TRBV6-1,many,CASSPGTGHTGELFF,TGTGCCAGCAGTCCCGGGACAGGCCACACCGGGGAGCTGTTTTTT
NA,TRBJ1-1,TRBV5-4,many,CASSFQGGSTEAFF,TGTGCCAGCAGCTTCCAGGGAGGAAGCACTGAAGCTTTCTTT
TRBD1,TRBJ1-2,TRBV20-1,few,CSATGTGGLNYGYSF,TGCAGTGCTACCGGGACAGGGGGGTTAAACTATGGGTACTCCTTC
TRBD1,TRBJ1-1,TRBV19,NA,CASRDRGTGATEAFF,TGTGCCAGTCGGGACAGGGGGACTGGGGCCACTGAAGCTTTCTTT
TRBD2,TRBJ2-5,TRBV20-1,many,CSAFPLAGGVETQYF,TGCAGTGCCTTCCCCCTAGCGGGAGGGGTCGAGACCCAGTACTTC
TRBD2,TRBJ2-7,TRBV12-3/TRBV12-4,many,CASSSRTSSYEQYF,TGTGCCAGCAGTTCACGGACTAGCTCCTACGAGCAGTACTTC
NA,TRBJ1-1,TRBV27,many,CASSLSRGTEAFF,TGTGCCAGCAGTTTAAGTCGGGGCACTGAAGCTTTCTTT
NA,TRBJ1-2,TRBV2,many,CASSWSLPNYGYTF,TGTGCCAGCAGCTGGAGCCTCCCTAACTATGGCTACACCTTC
NA,TRBJ2-6,TRBV10-3,many,CAISDGPGANVLTF,TGTGCCATCAGTGATGGTCCTGGGGCCAACGTCCTGACTTTC
NA,TRBJ2-6,TRBV6-2/TRBV6-3,few,CASSREEGANVLTF,TGTGCCAGCAGCCGAGAGGAGGGGGCCAACGTCCTGACTTTC
NA,TRBJ1-4,TRBV6-5,few,CASSYGTYEKLFF,TGTGCCAGCAGTTACGGCACATATGAAAAACTGTTTTTT
NA,TRBJ1-5,TRBV30,NA,CAWSSSGAWRNQPQHF,TGTGCCTGGAGTTCATCCGGGGCGTGGCGCAATCAGCCCCAGCATTTT
NA,TRBJ2-3,TRBV6-1,medium-sized,CASSEEMITMKYF,TGTGCCAGCAGTGAAGAGATGATCACAATGAAGTATTTT
NA,TRBJ2-7,TRBV5-4,many,CASSLKGAYEQYF,TGTGCCAGCAGCTTGAAGGGCGCCTACGAGCAGTACTTC
TRBD1,TRBJ2-3,TRBV18,many,CASSPDRVTDTQYF,TGTGCCAGCTCACCAGACAGGGTCACAGATACGCAGTATTTT
NA,TRBJ2-2,TRBV5-8,many,CAITWTPGELFF,TGTGCCATCACCTGGACCCCAGGGGAGCTGTTTTTT